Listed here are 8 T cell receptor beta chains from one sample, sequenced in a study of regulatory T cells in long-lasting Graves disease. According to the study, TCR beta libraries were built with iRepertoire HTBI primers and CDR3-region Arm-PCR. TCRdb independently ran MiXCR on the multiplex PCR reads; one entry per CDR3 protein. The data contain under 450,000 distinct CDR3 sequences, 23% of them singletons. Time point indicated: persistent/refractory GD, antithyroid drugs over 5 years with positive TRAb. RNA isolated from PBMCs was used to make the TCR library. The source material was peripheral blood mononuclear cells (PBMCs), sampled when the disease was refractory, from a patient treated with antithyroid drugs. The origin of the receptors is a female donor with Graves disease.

In nucleotides, the CDR3 is TGTGCCAGTAGTTCTCGACAGGGGCCCCCGGGCACTGAAGCTTTCTTT. This encodes CASSSRQGPPGTEAFF. The genes are TRBV19 and TRBJ1-1; TRBD1 matches at 8 bases. This CDR3 is built from 16 residues. With V trimmed by 5 bases and J by 4 bases, 12 bases remained unmatched. Germline values: CDR1 LNHDA, CDR2 SQIVND (reference sequence).

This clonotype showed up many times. The CDR3 region has the DNA TGTGCCAGCCAGAGCTCTGGGGCCAACGTCCTGACTTTC. Translating gives CASQSSGANVLTF. The V gene is TRBV2, the J gene TRBJ2-6, with D unclear. CDR1 and CDR2 (germline): SNHLY, FYNNEI. This CDR3 is built from 13 residues. V was trimmed by 8 bases and J by 0 bases, leaving 5 bases between them. The full variable domain, rest sourced from reference TRBV2 and TRBJ2-6, is EPEVTQTPSHQVTQMGQEVILRCVPISNHLYFYWYRQILGQKVEFLVSFYNNEISEKSEIFDDQFSVERPDGSNFTLKIRSTKLEDSAMYFCASQSSGANVLTFGAGSRLTVL.

The CDR3 here is CASSPRAMSTEAFF. The CDR3, as DNA: TGTGCCAGCTCACCCAGGGCCATGAGTACTGAAGCTTTCTTT. V and J are TRBV18 and TRBJ1-1, with D perhaps TRBD1 (5 bases). Per the germline V gene, CDR1 is KGHSH and CDR2 is LQKENI. Trimming shortened V by 3 bases and J by 5 bases, and 13 bases separated the two germline ends. The CDR3 has 14 amino acids.

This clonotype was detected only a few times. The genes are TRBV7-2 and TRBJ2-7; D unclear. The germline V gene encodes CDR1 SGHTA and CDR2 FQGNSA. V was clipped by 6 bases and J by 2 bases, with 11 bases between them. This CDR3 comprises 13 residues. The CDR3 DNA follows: TGTGCCAGCAGTTCCTACCAGGCCTACGAGCAGTACTTC. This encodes CASSSYQAYEQYF.

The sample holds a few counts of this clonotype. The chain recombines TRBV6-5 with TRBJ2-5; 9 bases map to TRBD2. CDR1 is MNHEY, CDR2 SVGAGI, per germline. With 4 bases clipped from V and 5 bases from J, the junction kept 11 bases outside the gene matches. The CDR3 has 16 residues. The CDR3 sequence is CASSLTSGARGETQYF. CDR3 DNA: TGTGCCAGCAGTTTGACTAGCGGAGCGAGGGGGGAGACCCAGTACTTC.

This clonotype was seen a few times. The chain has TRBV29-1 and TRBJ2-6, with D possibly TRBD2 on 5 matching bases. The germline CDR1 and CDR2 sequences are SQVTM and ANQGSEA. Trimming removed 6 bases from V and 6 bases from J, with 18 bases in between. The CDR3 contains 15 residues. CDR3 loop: CSVAPLGRPANVLTF. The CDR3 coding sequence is TGCAGCGTCGCCCCTCTAGGGAGACCGGCCAACGTCCTGACTTTC.

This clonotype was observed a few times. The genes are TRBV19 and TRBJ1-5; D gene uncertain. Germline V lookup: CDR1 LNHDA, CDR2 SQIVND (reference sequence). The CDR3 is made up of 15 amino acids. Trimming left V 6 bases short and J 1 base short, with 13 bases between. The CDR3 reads CASSPPPASNQPQHF. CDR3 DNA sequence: TGTGCCAGTAGCCCACCTCCCGCCAGCAATCAGCCCCAGCATTTT.

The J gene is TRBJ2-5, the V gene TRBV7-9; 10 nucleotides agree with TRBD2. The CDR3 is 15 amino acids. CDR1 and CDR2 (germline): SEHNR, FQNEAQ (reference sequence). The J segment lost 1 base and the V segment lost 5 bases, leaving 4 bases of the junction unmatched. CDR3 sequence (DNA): TGTGCCAGCAGCCTTAGCGGGGGGTCCCAAGAGACCCAGTACTTC. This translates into CASSLSGGSQETQYF.